These 15 T cell receptor beta chains were sequenced from one sample in a study of blood T cell repertoires in COVID-19. Method: immunoSEQ multiplex PCR; TCRdb's copy keeps in-frame clones and lacks some. The sample has over 150,000 clones; approximately 84% are singletons. Source material: peripheral blood. The source is a human donor with acute or convalescent COVID-19. The donor label of this sample is uncertain.

The rearrangement joins TRBV7-9 to TRBJ2-6; no clear D. Trimming took 5 bases from V and 0 from J, leaving 14 bases between them. This CDR3 has 17 residues. From germline, CDR1 is SEHNR and CDR2 FQNEAQ (reference sequence). CDR3 bases: TGTGCCAGCAGCCCAATACTCGTCGGCTCTGGGGCCAACGTCCTGACTTTC. This codes for CASSPILVGSGANVLTF.

V and J are TRBV19 and TRBJ2-3; 9 nucleotides match TRBD2. The trim removed 3 bases at V and 9 bases at J, leaving 16 bases unmatched. Per germline, CDR1 LNHDA and CDR2 SQIVND (reference sequence). The CDR3 runs to 17 residues. CDR3 region: CASSIMTSGTLGATQYF. CDR3 bases: TGTGCCAGTAGTATTATGACTAGCGGCACCCTGGGGGCGACGCAGTATTTT. Full variable domain (missing parts from reference TRBV19 and TRBJ2-3): DGGITQSPKYLFRKEGQNVTLSCEQNLNHDAMYWYRQDPGQGLRLIYYSQIVNDFQKGDIAEGYSVSREKKESFPLTVTSAQKNPTAFYLCASSIMTSGTLGATQYFGPGTRLTVL.

CDR3 DNA sequence: TGTGCCAGCAGTTTATTGACACGGAACACCGGGGAGCTGTTTTTT. This sequence encodes CASSLLTRNTGELFF. V and J are TRBV27 and TRBJ2-2; D remains ambiguous. The germline CDR1 and CDR2 sequences are MNHEY and SMNVEV (reference sequence). Trimming stripped 1 base from V and 1 base from J, with 7 bases between. CDR3 size: 15 residues.

The rearrangement links TRBV19 to TRBJ2-5; D is perhaps TRBD2 (5 bases). Germline lookup yields CDR1 LNHDA and CDR2 SQIVND (reference sequence). The CDR3 sequence is 15 residues long. V lost 5 bases, J lost 5 bases, and 18 bases lay in between. For the CDR3, the DNA is TGTGCCAGTAGTCGGGCTATCGGGATGGGGGAGACCCAGTACTTC. Translating it yields CASSRAIGMGETQYF.

As DNA, the CDR3 is TGTGCCTGGAGTGTAAGAGGACAGGGGCTAACCTACGAGCAGTACTTC. This translates into CAWSVRGQGLTYEQYF. The J gene is TRBJ2-7, the V gene TRBV30; 9 positions match TRBD1. The germline CDR1 and CDR2 sequences are GTSNPN and SVGIG (reference sequence). The CDR3 contains 16 residues. V shed 0 bases and J 2 bases; nucleotides not matched to a gene: 8.

J is TRBJ2-1 and V is TRBV6-2 or TRBV6-3; TRBD2 agrees at 8 bases. Germline V gene data show CDR1 as MNHEY and CDR2 as SVGEGT. This CDR3 has 15 residues. After removal of 4 bases from V and 7 bases from J, the junction contained 9 bases not matched to a gene. The CDR3 sequence is CASSSLSGTRNEQFF. For the CDR3, the DNA is TGTGCCAGCAGTTCCCTAAGCGGGACTAGGAATGAGCAGTTCTTC.

The genes are TRBV5-1 and TRBJ2-7, with D possibly TRBD2 on 6 matching bases. The V and J ends lost 4 bases and 0 bases respectively, with 11 bases between them. The germline V gene encodes CDR1 SGHRS and CDR2 YFSETQ. CDR3 length: 14 amino acids. CDR3 residues: CASSMDGSSYEQYF. CDR3 sequence (DNA): TGCGCCAGCAGCATGGACGGGAGCTCCTACGAGCAGTACTTC.

The rearrangement uses TRBV3-1 (or the pseudogene TRBV3-2) and TRBJ2-1; 7 nucleotides match TRBD2. Per germline, CDR1 LGHDT and CDR2 YNNKEL (reference sequence). This CDR3 contains 15 residues. V was pared by 0 bases and J by 2 bases, with 1 base of the junction left unmatched. CDR3 sequence (DNA): TGTGCCAGCAGCCAAGAACTAGCGACCTACAATGAGCAGTTCTTC. The encoded protein is CASSQELATYNEQFF.

This chain connects TRBV3-1 (or the pseudogene TRBV3-2) to TRBJ2-3; 8 bases are shared with TRBD2. From germline, CDR1 is LGHDT and CDR2 YNNKEL (reference sequence). This CDR3 contains 17 residues. Germline trimming cut 5 bases from V and 4 bases from J; bases unmatched to any gene: 14. CDR3 nucleotide sequence: TGTGCCAGCAGCAAATTACGCCCGGGACTAGAGCCAGATACGCAGTATTTT. Amino acids: CASSKLRPGLEPDTQYF.

The CDR3 coding sequence is TGTGCCAGTTCCGACAGGGGGCACTATGAGCAGTTCTTC. Translating it yields CASSDRGHYEQFF. The gene calls are TRBV19 and TRBJ2-1, with 10 positions matching TRBD1. The ends lost 8 bases at V and 8 bases at J; junction bases unmatched: 6. The CDR3 consists of 13 residues. Germline V gene data show CDR1 as LNHDA and CDR2 as SQIVND (reference sequence).

This rearrangement joins TRBV5-1 to TRBJ2-1, with TRBD1 matching over 8 bases. The ends lost 2 bases at V and 2 bases at J; junction bases unmatched: 6. Germline values: CDR1 SGHRS, CDR2 YFSETQ. This CDR3 region has 16 residues. Here the CDR3 reads CASSFRTGSTYNEQFF. The CDR3 nucleotides read TGCGCCAGCAGCTTCCGGACAGGGTCCACCTACAATGAGCAGTTCTTC.

The chain has TRBV18 and TRBJ2-1; D is unclear. Germline V gene sequence: CDR1 KGHSH, CDR2 LQKENI. Trimming removed 1 base at V and 5 bases at J, with 3 bases between. This CDR3 comprises 12 residues. The CDR3 coding sequence is TGTGCCAGCTCACCACTAAACAATGAGCAGTTCTTC. Translating it yields CASSPLNNEQFF.

The chain has TRBV7-2 and TRBJ2-3, with 7 bases fitting TRBD2. J was trimmed by 6 bases and V by 3 bases; bases with no gene match: 12. The CDR3 extends over 16 amino acids. Germline values: CDR1 SGHTA, CDR2 FQGNSA. CDR3 protein: CASSFHVREAGDTQYF. CDR3 bases: TGTGCCAGCAGCTTCCACGTACGGGAGGCCGGGGATACGCAGTATTTT.

The CDR3 reads CASSRTSGGTDTQYF. CDR3 DNA sequence: TGTGCCAGCAGTCGGACTAGCGGGGGCACAGATACGCAGTATTTT. The V call is TRBV6-5, the J call TRBJ2-3; 12 bases agree with TRBD2. The CDR3 covers 15 residues. Germline CDR1 MNHEY, CDR2 SVGAGI. V shed 5 bases and J 1 base; nucleotides not matched to a gene: 1.

This chain links TRBV19 with TRBJ1-6, with 7 bases identical to TRBD1. V trimming: 5 bases; J trimming: 7 bases; junction bases outside the gene matches: 14. The CDR3 loop spans 17 amino acids. The V gene's germline CDR1 is LNHDA and CDR2 SQIVND (reference sequence). The CDR3 spells CASSASEGAGANSPLHF. In DNA form, the CDR3 reads TGTGCCAGTAGTGCCTCTGAGGGGGCTGGGGCGAATTCACCCCTCCACTTT.